The present T cell receptor beta chain was sequenced within a study of CD8 T cells in Susac syndrome. CDR1 and CDR2 (germline): SGHRS, YFSETQ. The CDR3 is 16 residues long. The V gene end was trimmed by 2 bases and the J gene end by 0 bases; junction bases not matched to a gene: 7. Sequencing targeted TCR beta in T cells from blood (CD8+ and CD4+). The authors reverse transcribed roughly 0.5 to 1 ug RNA with random hexamers. Coverage of TCR beta CDR3 amplification by immunoSEQ multiplex PCR extended to 54 Vbeta and 13 Jbeta. Using its own MiXCR run on the immunoSEQ multiplex PCR reads, TCRdb lists one record per CDR3 protein. The table has some 110,000 distinct CDR3 sequences, around 94% seen once.

The rearrangement joins TRBV5-1 to TRBJ1-1, with 7 bases matching TRBD1. The sequence came from a human donor in good health. Sequencing was done on a sample of CD4+ T cells from PBMCs. CDR3 amino acids: CASSFEGARMNTEAFF. Here the CDR3 DNA reads TGCGCCAGCAGCTTCGAGGGGGCGAGGATGAACACTGAAGCTTTCTTT. The full variable domain, its missing parts supplied by reference TRBV5-1 and TRBJ1-1, is KAGVTQTPRYLIKTRGQQVTLSCSPISGHRSVSWYQQTPGQGLQFLFEYFSETQRNKGNFPGRFSGRQFSNSRSEMNVSTLELGDSALYLCASSFEGARMNTEAFFGQGTRLTVV.